This T cell receptor (beta chain) comes out of a study of T cell responses to AZD1222 COVID-19 vaccine. With regard to this clone: The sample contains more than one DNA sequence encoding this CDR3.

Sequenced by immunoSEQ multiplex PCR; TCRdb stores in-frame clones only, minus some. Of roughly 150,000 clones listed, approximately 92% are singletons. This CDR3 is 14 amino acids long. Germline-derived CDR1 and CDR2 are SGHDT and YYEEEE. The junction had 3 bases not matched to a gene; V was cut back by 3 bases and J by 2 bases. The material was peripheral blood, obtained on day 0 of AZD1222 vaccination. The receptor was isolated from an adult in good health. The rearrangement uses TRBV5-6 and TRBJ1-1, with 8 bases lining up with TRBD1. The CDR3 DNA reads as TGTGCCAGCAGCTCCGGGACAGGCAACACTGAAGCTTTCTTT. Translation: CASSSGTGNTEAFF.